This TCR beta chain was obtained from a study of control samples from healthy donors and cancer patients (dated by TCRdb to between 2020 and 2021). The method was the immunoSEQ multiplex PCR assay. TCRdb limited this immuneACCESS table to in-frame rearrangements with V and J called. A share of clones is missing; checked studies link under half to unresolved V genes, and the rest is unexplained. The sample records more than 95,000 clones, more than 70% of which are singletons. Clones ranked in the top ten supply roughly 2.8% of the sample. Note on this clone: Its antigen remains undetermined. No base quality information exists; no much larger clone differs at one position. Other nucleotide sequences in the sample specify the same CDR3.

This TCR came from a man aged 55 to 70 in good health. The sequencing input was blood.

The sequence in DNA is TGTGCCAGCAGTGTTAACTATGGCTACACCTTC. Its product reads: CASSVNYGYTF. The rearrangement joined TRBV28 to TRBJ1-2; there is no confident call for the D gene. CDR1 and CDR2 are drawn from the germline V gene: MDHEN, SYDVKM. The junction carries 2 bases between V and J, which are trimmed by 5 bases and 1 base respectively. The CDR3 runs 11 residues from the cysteine to the phenylalanine. Of all the DNA, just the CDR3 is kept, 33 bases in frame from base 1.